Here is one T cell receptor (beta chain) with its context. The sample belongs to a study of shared clonotypes between healthy human individuals. Study-level information: Donor ages ranged 18 to 49 years: a couple of women, a few men.

Germline CDR1 and CDR2: MNHNY and SVGAGI (reference sequence). The CDR3 has 13 amino acids. V lost 2 bases and J 6 bases, leaving 10 bases between the germline ends. Sorted-subset replicate PCRs used 150 to 200 ng DNA, 25,000 to 30,000 T cell genomes. The assay was immunoSEQ multiplex PCR, and TCRdb's table has in-frame clones only and misses some. The table includes around 2,000,000 clones, about 95% detected once. Terminally differentiated effector memory CD45RA+ cells were excluded by CCR7 positive selection of CD45RO-negative cells. This receptor was identified in a man in his late teens or twenties in good health. The sequenced sample consisted of naive CD8+ T cells sorted from blood. The V call is TRBV6-6, the J call TRBJ1-2; maybe TRBD1 (5 bases). CDR3 sequence (DNA): TGTGCCAGCAGTTACCCATCCAGGGATGGCTACACCTTC. It translates to CASSYPSRDGYTF.